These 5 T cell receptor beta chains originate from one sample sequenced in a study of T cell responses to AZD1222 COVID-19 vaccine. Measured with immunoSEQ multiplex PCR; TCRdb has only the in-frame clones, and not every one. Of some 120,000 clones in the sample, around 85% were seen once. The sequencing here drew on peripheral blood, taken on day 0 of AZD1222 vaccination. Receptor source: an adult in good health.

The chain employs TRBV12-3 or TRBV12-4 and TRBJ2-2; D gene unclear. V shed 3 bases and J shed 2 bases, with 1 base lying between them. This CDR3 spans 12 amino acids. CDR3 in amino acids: CASSFNTGELFF. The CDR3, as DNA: TGTGCCAGCAGTTTCAACACCGGGGAGCTGTTTTTT.

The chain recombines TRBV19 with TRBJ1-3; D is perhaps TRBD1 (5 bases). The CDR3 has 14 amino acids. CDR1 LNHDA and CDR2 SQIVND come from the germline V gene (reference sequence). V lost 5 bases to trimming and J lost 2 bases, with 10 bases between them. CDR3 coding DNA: TGTGCCAGTAGTCCTGACAGAACTGGAAACACCATATATTTT. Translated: CASSPDRTGNTIYF.

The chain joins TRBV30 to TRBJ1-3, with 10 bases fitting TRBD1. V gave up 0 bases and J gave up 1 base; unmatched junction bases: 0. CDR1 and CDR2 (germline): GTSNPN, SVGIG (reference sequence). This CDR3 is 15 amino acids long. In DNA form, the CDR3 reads TGTGCCTGGAGTGTGGGACAGGGGTCTGGAAACACCATATATTTT. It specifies CAWSVGQGSGNTIYF. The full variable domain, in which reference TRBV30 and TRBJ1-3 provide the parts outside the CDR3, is SQTIHQWPATLVQPVGSPLSLECTVEGTSNPNLYWYRQAAGRGLQLLFYSVGIGQISSEVPQNLSASRPQDRQFILSSKKLLLSDSGFYLCAWSVGQGSGNTIYFGEGSWLTVV.

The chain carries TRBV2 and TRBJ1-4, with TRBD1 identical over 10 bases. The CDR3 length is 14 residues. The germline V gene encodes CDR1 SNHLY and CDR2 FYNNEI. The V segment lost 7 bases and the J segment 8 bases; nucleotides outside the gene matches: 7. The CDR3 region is CASTTGQGREKLFF. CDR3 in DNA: TGTGCCAGCACCACGGGACAGGGGAGAGAAAAACTGTTTTTT.

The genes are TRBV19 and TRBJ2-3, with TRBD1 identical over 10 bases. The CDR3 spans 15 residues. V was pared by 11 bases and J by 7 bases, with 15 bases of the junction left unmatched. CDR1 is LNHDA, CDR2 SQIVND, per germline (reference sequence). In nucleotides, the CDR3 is TGTGCCGCCTCACCGTGGACAGGGGGAATAAATACGCAGTATTTT. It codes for CAASPWTGGINTQYF.